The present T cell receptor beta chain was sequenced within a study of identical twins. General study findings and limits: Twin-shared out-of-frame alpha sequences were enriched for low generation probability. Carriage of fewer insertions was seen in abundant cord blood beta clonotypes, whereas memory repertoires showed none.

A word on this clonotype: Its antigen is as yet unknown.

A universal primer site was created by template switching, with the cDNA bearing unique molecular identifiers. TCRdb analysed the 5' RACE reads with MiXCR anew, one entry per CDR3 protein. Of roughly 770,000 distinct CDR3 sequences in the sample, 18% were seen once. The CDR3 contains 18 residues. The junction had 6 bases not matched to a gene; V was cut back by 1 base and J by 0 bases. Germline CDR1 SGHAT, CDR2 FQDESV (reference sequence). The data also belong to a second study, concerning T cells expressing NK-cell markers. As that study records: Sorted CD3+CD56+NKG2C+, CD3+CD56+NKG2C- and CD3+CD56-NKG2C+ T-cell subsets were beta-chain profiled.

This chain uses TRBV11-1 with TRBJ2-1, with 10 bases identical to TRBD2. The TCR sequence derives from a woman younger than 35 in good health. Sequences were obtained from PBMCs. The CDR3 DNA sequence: TGTGCCAGCAGCTTAGGGCTAGCGGGGGCGAGCTCCTACAATGAGCAGTTCTTC. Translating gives CASSLGLAGASSYNEQFF.